This TCR beta chain was captured by sequencing in a study of STAT3 mutations in large granular lymphocyte leukemia. Across the whole study: Canonical activating STAT3 mutations were detected in roughly half of the longitudinally sequenced T-LGLL patients.

Germline CDR1 is SQVTM and CDR2 is ANQGSEA. Deletions cut 3 bases from V and 1 base from J, with 13 bases between. The CDR3 length is 15 residues. Comment on this clone: Its antigen is unknown.

Clones were read by immunoSEQ multiplex PCR, and TCRdb kept only the in-frame ones, dropping some. The sample lists around 13,000 clones; 90% were seen once. Study-level results: In T-cell large granular lymphocyte leukemia, about half of patients showed multiple immunodominant subclonotypes. Variable sampling intervals and differing treatment regimens complicated linking therapy response to TCR clonal burden changes. No sample exists from the first appearance of each clone. In about 30% of the 18 patients, new TCR clonotypes emerged after therapy.

The sample consisted of peripheral blood mononuclear cells. The rearrangement joins TRBV29-1 to TRBJ2-1; a possible D gene is TRBD1 (6 bases). This sequence was found in a middle-aged man with T-cell large granular lymphocyte leukemia. Some clones in this sample may be carry-over from other donors' samples. The CDR3 region is CSVDPGTRSYNEQFF. CDR3 coding DNA: TGCAGCGTTGACCCCGGGACAAGGTCCTACAATGAGCAGTTCTTC.